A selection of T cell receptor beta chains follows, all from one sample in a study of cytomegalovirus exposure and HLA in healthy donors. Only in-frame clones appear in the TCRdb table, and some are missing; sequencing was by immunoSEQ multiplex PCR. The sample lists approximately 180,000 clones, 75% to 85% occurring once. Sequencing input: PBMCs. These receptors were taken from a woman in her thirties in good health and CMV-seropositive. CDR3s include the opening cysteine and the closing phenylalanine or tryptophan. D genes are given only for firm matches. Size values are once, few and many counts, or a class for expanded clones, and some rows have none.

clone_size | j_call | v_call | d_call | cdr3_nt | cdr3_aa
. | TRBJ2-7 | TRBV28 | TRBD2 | TGTGCCAGCAGAGGAGCGGGAGGGGGATACGAGCAGTACTTC | CASRGAGGGYEQYF
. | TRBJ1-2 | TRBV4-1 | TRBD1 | TGCGCCAGCAGCTCCGATTTAATTTCTGGGACAGGGGTCTATGGCTACACCTTC | CASSSDLISGTGVYGYTF
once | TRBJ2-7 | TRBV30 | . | TGTGCCTGGAGTGCCGGGTTCCCCTACGAGCAGTACTTC | CAWSAGFPYEQYF
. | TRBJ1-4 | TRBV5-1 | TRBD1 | TGCGCCAGCGGTGCACAGGGGGCGCGGGGTGAAAAACTGTTTTTT | CASGAQGARGEKLFF
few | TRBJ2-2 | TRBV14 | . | TGTGCCAGCAGCCCACGTCGGGAGAGCACCGGGGAGCTGTTTTTT | CASSPRRESTGELFF
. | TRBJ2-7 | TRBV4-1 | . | TGCGCCAGCAGCCAAGGAAGGACAACGACCTCCTACGAGCAGTACTTC | CASSQGRTTTSYEQYF
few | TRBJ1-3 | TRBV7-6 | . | TGTGCCAGCAGCTCGCTATCGTCGGAGGTTTTTGGAAACACCATATATTTT | CASSSLSSEVFGNTIYF
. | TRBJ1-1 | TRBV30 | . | TGTGCCTGGAGTGTACAGGATAACACTGAAGCTTTCTTT | CAWSVQDNTEAFF
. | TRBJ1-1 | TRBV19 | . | TGTGCCAGTACGAACAGTTTGAACACTGAAGCTTTCTTT | CASTNSLNTEAFF
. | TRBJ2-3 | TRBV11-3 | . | TGTGCCAGCAGCCCCCCCACGACTAGGGGTGCAGATACGCAGTATTTT | CASSPPTTRGADTQYF
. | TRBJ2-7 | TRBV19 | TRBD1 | TGTGCCAGTAGTACCCGGGACAGCCTCTTCTACGAGCAGTACTTC | CASSTRDSLFYEQYF
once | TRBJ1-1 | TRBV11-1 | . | TGTGCCAGCAGCTTAGTAGTGGGGCGGACGAACACTGAAGCTTTCTTT | CASSLVVGRTNTEAFF
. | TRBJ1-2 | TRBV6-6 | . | TGTGCCAGCAGTCCACTTCCCTCGGATGGCTACACCTTC | CASSPLPSDGYTF
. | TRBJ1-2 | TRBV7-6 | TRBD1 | TGTGCCAGCAGCCTTAAACCGGGACAGGGGGGGTATGGCTACACCTTC | CASSLKPGQGGYGYTF
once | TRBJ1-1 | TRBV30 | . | TGTGCCTGGAGCTTCGGGTCGAACACTGAAGCTTTCTTT | CAWSFGSNTEAFF
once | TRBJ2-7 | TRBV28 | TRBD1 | TGTGCCAGCAGCCCACAGGGGCTCTACGAGCAGTACTTC | CASSPQGLYEQYF
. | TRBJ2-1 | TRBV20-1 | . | TGCAGTGCTAGAGACATTAATGAGCAGTTCTTC | CSARDINEQFF
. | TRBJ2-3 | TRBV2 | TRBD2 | TGTGCCAGCAGGGGGGAGGGTGATACGCAGTATTTT | CASRGEGDTQYF
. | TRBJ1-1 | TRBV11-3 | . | TGTGCCAGCAGGCATGGAGGTGAAGCTTTCTTT | CASRHGGEAFF
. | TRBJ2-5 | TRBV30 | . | TGTGCCTGGAGTGTACGGTCAGGGCAAGCGGGCCAGTACTTC | CAWSVRSGQAGQYF
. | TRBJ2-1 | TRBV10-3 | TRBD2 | TGTGCCATCAGTAAGGGGACTAGCGGGGGCTACAATGAGCAGTTCTTC | CAISKGTSGGYNEQFF
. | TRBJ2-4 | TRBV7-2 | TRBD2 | TGTGCCAGCAGCTTAGGACTAGCGGAGACGAACATTCAGTACTTC | CASSLGLAETNIQYF
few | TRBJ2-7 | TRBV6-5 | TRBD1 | TGTGCCAGCAGTTACCAAGGGGGCAACGAGCAGTACTTC | CASSYQGGNEQYF
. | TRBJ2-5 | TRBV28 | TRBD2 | TGTGCCAGCAGCCCCAGCGGGGGTCACGAGACCCAGTACTTC | CASSPSGGHETQYF
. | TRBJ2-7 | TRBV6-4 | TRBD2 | TGTGCCAGCAGTGACTCGAGGGGGACTAGCGGGAGATCCTACGAGCAGTACTTC | CASSDSRGTSGRSYEQYF
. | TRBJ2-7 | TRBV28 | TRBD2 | TGTGCCAGCAGTTTAGAGGGCGGGAGGCTCCCCTACGAGCAGTACTTC | CASSLEGGRLPYEQYF
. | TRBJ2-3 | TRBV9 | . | TGTGCCAGCAGCATAAGGGGTGCAGGGGTTGGCACAGATACGCAGTATTTT | CASSIRGAGVGTDTQYF
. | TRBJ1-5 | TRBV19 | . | TGTGCCAGTCGTGAGGTTGGAAATCAGCCCCAGCATTTT | CASREVGNQPQHF
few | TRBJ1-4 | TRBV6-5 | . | TGTGCCAGCCACGCGGGGGGTAATGAAAAACTGTTTTTT | CASHAGGNEKLFF
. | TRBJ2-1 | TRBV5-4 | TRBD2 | TGTACCAGCAGCCCGGGACTAGCGGGCAATGAGCAGTTCTTC | CTSSPGLAGNEQFF
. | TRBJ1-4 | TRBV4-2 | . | TGTGCCAGCAGCCAAGGTAGAGCCGCAACTAATGAAAAACTGTTTTTT | CASSQGRAATNEKLFF
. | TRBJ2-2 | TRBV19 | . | TGTGCCAGTAGATATAACGTCGGGACAAAGAACACCGGGGAGCTGTTTTTT | CASRYNVGTKNTGELFF
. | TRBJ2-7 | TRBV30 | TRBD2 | TGTGCCTGGACTAGCGGGAGGTCCTACGAGCAGTACTTC | CAWTSGRSYEQYF
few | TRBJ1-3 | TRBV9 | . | TGTGCCAGCAGCGTAGAAGCAGAGCGGAGGGGAAACACCATATATTTT | CASSVEAERRGNTIYF
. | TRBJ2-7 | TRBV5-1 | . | TGCGCCAGCAGCTTGGGAAAGCGGAGGGACGAGCAGTACTTC | CASSLGKRRDEQYF
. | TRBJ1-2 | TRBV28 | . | TGTGCCAGCAGTTTACCCCCAGGGGTCTATGGCTACACCTTC | CASSLPPGVYGYTF
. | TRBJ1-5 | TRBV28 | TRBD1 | TGTGCCAGCACGTCGGGACAGCGATTCAATCAGCCCCAGCATTTT | CASTSGQRFNQPQHF
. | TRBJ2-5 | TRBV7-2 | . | TGTGCCAGCAGCTTAGCGAGGGTTGTGGGAGAGACCCAGTACTTC | CASSLARVVGETQYF
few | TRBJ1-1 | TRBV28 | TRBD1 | TGTGCCAGCAGTTCAGACAGGGTGAACACTGAAGCTTTCTTT | CASSSDRVNTEAFF
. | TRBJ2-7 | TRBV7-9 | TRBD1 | TGTGCCAGCAGCTTAGAGGTGACAGGGGGCGGCCAGCAGTACTTC | CASSLEVTGGGQQYF
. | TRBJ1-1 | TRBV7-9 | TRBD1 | TGTGCCAGCAGCTTGGGACAGGGGGCGCGTACTGAAGCTTTCTTT | CASSLGQGARTEAFF
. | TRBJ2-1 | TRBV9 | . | TGTGCCAGCAGCCCGGGCGGAGGGATGGGTGAGCAGTTCTTC | CASSPGGGMGEQFF
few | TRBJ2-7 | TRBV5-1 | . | TGCGCCAGCAGCCAGACAGAAATCGACGAGCAGTACTTC | CASSQTEIDEQYF
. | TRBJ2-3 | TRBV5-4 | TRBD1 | TGTGCCAGCAGCTCCGGGACAGGGGGCGGCACAGATACGCAGTATTTT | CASSSGTGGGTDTQYF
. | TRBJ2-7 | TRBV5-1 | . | TGCGCCAGCAGCTTGGATAGCGGAAGCTCCTACGAGCAGTACTTC | CASSLDSGSSYEQYF
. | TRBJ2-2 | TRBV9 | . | TGTGCCAGCAGCGTAACAGCGGCGAACACCGGGGAGCTGTTTTTT | CASSVTAANTGELFF
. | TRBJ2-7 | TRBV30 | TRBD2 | TGTGCCTGGAGTTCGTCGGGACTAGCCTACGAGCAGTACTTC | CAWSSSGLAYEQYF
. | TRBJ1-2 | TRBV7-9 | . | TGTGCCAGCAGCTTTTCCTTCGGCTACACCTTC | CASSFSFGYTF
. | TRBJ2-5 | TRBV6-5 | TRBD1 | TGTGCCAGCAGTTACTCCCACAGGGGGGTAGAGACCCAGTACTTC | CASSYSHRGVETQYF
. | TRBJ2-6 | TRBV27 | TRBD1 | TGTGCCAGCAGTCCCCGGGACAGCACCTCTGGGGCCAACGTCCTGACTTTC | CASSPRDSTSGANVLTF
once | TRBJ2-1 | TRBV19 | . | TGTGCCAGTAGTATAATGACGGCTAGCTACAATGAGCAGTTCTTC | CASSIMTASYNEQFF
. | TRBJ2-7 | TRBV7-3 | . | TGTGCCAGCAGCCTCGTCGGGCTAGCGAGGTACGAGCAGTACTTC | CASSLVGLARYEQYF
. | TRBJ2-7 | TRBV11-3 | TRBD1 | TGTGCCAGCAGTTGGGACTCCGGGACAGGGACCTACGAGCAGTACTTC | CASSWDSGTGTYEQYF